Each of the 15 T cell receptor beta chains below was sequenced from the same sample in a study of cytomegalovirus exposure and HLA in healthy donors. Data came from immunoSEQ multiplex PCR; TCRdb stores just in-frame clones and leaves some out. This table has approximately 97,000 clones, 85% to 95% appearing once. The sample comprised PBMCs. All receptors come from a woman in her late teens or twenties in good health and CMV-seronegative.

V and J are TRBV15 and TRBJ2-1; D may be TRBD1 (5 bases). Germline values: CDR1 LNHNV, CDR2 YYDKDF (reference sequence). V was trimmed by 8 bases and J by 0 bases, leaving 11 bases between them. The CDR3 has 14 amino acids. CDR3 in DNA: TGTGCCACCGGACACGGCAGCTCCTACAATGAGCAGTTCTTC. This sequence encodes CATGHGSSYNEQFF.

This clone was picked up one time. The V gene is TRBV4-1, the J gene TRBJ2-7; 7 positions agree with TRBD2. With V trimmed by 2 bases and J by 7 bases, 11 bases remained unmatched. Germline CDR1 MGHRA, CDR2 YSYEKL. The CDR3 loop spans 15 amino acids. The CDR3, as DNA: TGCGCCAGCAGCCAACCTGGGGGGGAATTTGGTGAGCAGTACTTC. It is translated as CASSQPGGEFGEQYF.

The V gene is TRBV12-5, the J gene TRBJ2-5; TRBD1 aligns across 8 bases. CDR3 length equals 14 residues. Germline V gene data show CDR1 as LGHNT and CDR2 as FRNRAP. V lost 5 bases and J lost 5; bases outside the gene matches: 7. This CDR3 is CASGPGQGRETQYF. CDR3 DNA sequence: TGTGCTAGTGGTCCCGGACAGGGAAGGGAGACCCAGTACTTC. Looking up the rest from reference TRBV12-5 and TRBJ2-5 gives the full variable domain: DARVTQTPRHKVTEMGQEVTMRCQPILGHNTVFWYRQTMMQGLELLAYFRNRAPLDDSGMPKDRFSAEMPDATLATLKIQPSEPRDSAVYFCASGPGQGRETQYFGPGTRLLVL.

This clone was detected once. The chain employs TRBV15 and TRBJ2-3; 9 nucleotides match TRBD2. Losses at the gene ends were 1 base for V and 3 bases for J; bases not matched to a gene: 2. Germline CDR1 is LNHNV and CDR2 is YYDKDF (reference sequence). The CDR3 covers 15 residues. The CDR3 region is CATSRGLADTDTQYF. The CDR3 DNA reads as TGTGCCACCAGCAGAGGACTAGCGGATACAGATACGCAGTATTTT.

The V gene is TRBV19, the J gene TRBJ2-1; TRBD2 matches at 12 bases. The CDR3 runs to 16 residues. Per germline, CDR1 LNHDA and CDR2 SQIVND (reference sequence). J gave up 10 bases and V 3 bases, and 10 bases lay outside the gene matches. CDR3 nucleotide sequence: TGTGCCAGTAGTATCGGGACTAGCGGGTTCGAAAGGGAGCAGTTCTTC. This sequence encodes CASSIGTSGFEREQFF.

The chain is built from TRBV6-5 and TRBJ2-7; TRBD2 is a possible D gene (5 bases). The germline gives CDR1 MNHEY, CDR2 SVGAGI. This CDR3 contains 14 residues. Trimming shortened V by 4 bases and J by 3 bases, and 13 bases separated the two germline ends. CDR3 loop: CASSSTGRVYEQYF. The DNA for the CDR3 is TGTGCCAGCAGTTCTACGGGAAGAGTCTACGAGCAGTACTTC.

This clone came up once. The V call is TRBV9, the J call TRBJ2-3; 8 nucleotides match TRBD1. With V trimmed by 2 bases and J by 2 bases, 7 bases remained unmatched. Germline lookup yields CDR1 SGDLS and CDR2 YYNGEE. This CDR3 is 16 amino acids long. CDR3 protein: CASSVSTGVNTDTQYF. CDR3 coding DNA: TGTGCCAGCAGCGTGTCGACAGGGGTAAACACAGATACGCAGTATTTT.

This chain connects TRBV5-1 to TRBJ2-5, with a possible D match to TRBD1 (6 bases). Germline V gene data show CDR1 as SGHRS and CDR2 as YFSETQ. The CDR3 contains 14 residues. Trimming took 4 bases from V and 3 from J, leaving 13 bases between them. The CDR3 DNA reads as TGCGCCAGCAGCCGCAGGACAGTAAAAGAGACCCAGTACTTC. The encoded protein is CASSRRTVKETQYF.

The J gene is TRBJ2-1, the V gene TRBV11-1; 14 nucleotides agree with TRBD2. The ends lost 4 bases at V and 6 bases at J; junction bases unmatched: 8. Per the germline V gene, CDR1 is SGHAT and CDR2 is FQDESV (reference sequence). The CDR3 loop spans 17 amino acids. CDR3 nucleotide sequence: TGTGCCAGCAGCTCTGCCGGGACTAGCGGGGGTGGCAATGAGCAGTTCTTC. Protein: CASSSAGTSGGGNEQFF.

This sequence joins TRBV6-5 and TRBJ1-1; no definite D call. V shed 2 bases and J shed 4 bases, with 8 bases lying between them. The CDR3 sequence is 13 residues long. The germline gives CDR1 MNHEY, CDR2 SVGAGI. CDR3 amino acids: CASSYRGFTEAFF. CDR3 bases: TGTGCCAGCAGTTACCGGGGTTTCACTGAAGCTTTCTTT.

The V and J genes are TRBV5-1 and TRBJ2-7; the match to TRBD1 covers 9 bases. The V and J ends lost 4 bases and 4 bases, in that order; junction bases with no gene match: 6. CDR3 length: 14 amino acids. Germline CDR1 SGHRS, CDR2 YFSETQ. The CDR3 here is CASSRGQGQYEQYF. The CDR3 nucleotides read TGCGCCAGCAGCCGGGGACAGGGACAGTACGAGCAGTACTTC.

This chain joins TRBV9 and TRBJ2-3; D remains unclear. The CDR3 sequence is 15 residues long. Looked up from germline, CDR1 is SGDLS and CDR2 is YYNGEE. V was pared by 1 base and J by 0 bases, with 9 bases between. The CDR3 bases are TGTGCCAGCAGCGTATCGGTGTCTAGCACAGATACGCAGTATTTT. Its translation is CASSVSVSSTDTQYF.

Regarding this clone: This specimen includes other DNA sequences encoding the same CDR3. J is TRBJ2-7 and V is TRBV7-9; D may be TRBD2 (5 bases). Looked up from germline, CDR1 is SEHNR and CDR2 is FQNEAQ (reference sequence). CDR3 size: 14 residues. Trimming cost V 4 bases and J 1 base, with 11 bases left between them. The CDR3 region is CASSSSGSSYEQYF. CDR3 DNA sequence: TGTGCCAGCAGCTCAAGTGGGAGTTCCTACGAGCAGTACTTC.

This sequence joins TRBV7-2 and TRBJ2-1; maybe TRBD1 (6 bases). The CDR3 totals 16 residues. The germline CDR1 and CDR2 sequences are SGHTA and FQGNSA. Trimming cost V 6 bases and J 0 bases, with 15 bases left between them. DNA of the CDR3: TGTGCCAGCAGTTCCCTGGACAGCAGCTCCTACAATGAGCAGTTCTTC. Its translation: CASSSLDSSSYNEQFF.

The rearrangement joins TRBV19 to TRBJ1-2, with TRBD1 identical over 7 bases. This CDR3 spans 16 amino acids. Trimming removed 5 bases from V and 2 bases from J; junction bases left unmatched: 11. Germline V gene data show CDR1 as LNHDA and CDR2 as SQIVND (reference sequence). In nucleotides, the CDR3 is TGTGCCAGTAGTGCGTGGGAGACAGGGCTAAACTATGGCTACACCTTC. Protein product: CASSAWETGLNYGYTF.